This is a list of T cell receptor beta chains from one sample in a study of T cells in localized non-small cell lung cancer. Sequencing used immunoSEQ multiplex PCR; TCRdb keeps in-frame clones, though not all of them. The table records tens of thousands of clones, about 83% of them present only once. The sequencing here drew on peripheral blood, taken before any cancer treatment. Source of these receptors: a female donor over 55 with stage II squamous cell lung carcinoma. CDR3s include the opening cysteine and the closing phenylalanine or tryptophan. A D gene is named only where the DNA matches it firmly. Size tells how often a clone was seen (once, few, many) or the class of an expanded clone, and some rows leave it out.

TRBJ1-5 | TRBV19 | few | TRBD1 | TGTGCCAGTAGTCTGGGGACAGCCCAGCATTTT | CASSLGTAQHF
TRBJ1-1 | TRBV2 | . | . | TGTGCCAGCGACCCAGGCGTCGCGCTTGCCAGGGCTTTCTTT | CASDPGVALARAFF
TRBJ2-2 | TRBV19 | . | . | TGTGCCAGTAGTATAGATCGGCAGGGTTTCGCCGGGGAGCTGTTTTTT | CASSIDRQGFAGELFF
TRBJ2-7 | TRBV23-1 | . | . | TGCGCCAGCAGTCCGCCCGCCTACGAGCAGTACTTC | CASSPPAYEQYF
TRBJ1-6 | TRBV2 | . | . | TGTGCCAGTAACGGGGACTCAATTAATTCACCCCTCCACTTT | CASNGDSINSPLHF
TRBJ2-5 | TRBV5-8 | few | . | TGTGCCAGCAGCTTTGACAGGCACCAAGAGACCCAGTACTTC | CASSFDRHQETQYF
TRBJ2-5 | TRBV5-4 | . | TRBD2 | TGTGCCAGCAGCTCGGGGACGGCTAGCGGACCAGAGACCCAGTACTTC | CASSSGTASGPETQYF
TRBJ2-5 | TRBV5-4 | . | TRBD2 | TGTGCCAGCAGCCGTAGCGGGGGGCAACAAGAGACCCAGTACTTC | CASSRSGGQQETQYF
TRBJ2-2 | TRBV10-1 | few | TRBD1 | TGCGCCAGCAGCCTGGGACAGCAGGGCACCGGGGAGCTGTTTTTT | CASSLGQQGTGELFF
TRBJ1-5 | TRBV6-5 | few | TRBD1 | TGTGCCAGCAGAAAAGGACAGGGCAATCAGCCCCAGCATTTT | CASRKGQGNQPQHF
TRBJ2-7 | TRBV10-2 | . | . | TGCGCCAGCAGTGAAACGGGGGGCCGGTACGAGCAGTACTTC | CASSETGGRYEQYF
TRBJ1-1 | TRBV19 | . | . | TGTGCCAGTAGTATCCAATCCGAAGCTTTCTTT | CASSIQSEAFF
TRBJ1-3 | TRBV5-6 | once | . | TGTGCCAGCAGCTCTGGGCCTGGAAACACCATATATTTT | CASSSGPGNTIYF
TRBJ1-2 | TRBV6-6 | . | TRBD1 | TGTGCCAGCAGGGTGACTACAGGGGGCGCGACAGGTGGCTACACCTTC | CASRVTTGGATGGYTF
TRBJ1-6 | TRBV7-6 | . | . | TGTGCCAGCAGCTCCCAGGGAGGCTCCTATAATTCACCCCTCCACTTT | CASSSQGGSYNSPLHF
TRBJ2-4 | TRBV7-3 | . | TRBD1 | TGTGCCAGCAGCTTCGCCGGGACAGCCAGTCGGGTTCAGTACTTC | CASSFAGTASRVQYF
TRBJ2-2 | TRBV5-1 | . | . | TGCGCCAGCAGCTTGGTCAGGGGTGGCCCCGGGGAGCTGTTTTTT | CASSLVRGGPGELFF
TRBJ2-2 | TRBV27 | . | TRBD2 | TGTGCCAGCAGTTTTGAACTAGCGGCTTCGAACACCGGGGAGCTGTTTTTT | CASSFELAASNTGELFF
TRBJ1-5 | TRBV15 | . | . | TGTGCCACCAGCAGAGATCAAGGAAGGCAGCCCCAGCATTTT | CATSRDQGRQPQHF
TRBJ1-1 | TRBV18 | . | . | TGTGCCAGCTCACCACAGGCAGGGGCCGGGAACACTGAAGCTTTCTTT | CASSPQAGAGNTEAFF
TRBJ1-1 | TRBV2 | . | . | TGTGCCGACAGCCTTCGGAACACTGAAGCTTTCTTT | CADSLRNTEAFF
TRBJ2-7 | TRBV15 | . | TRBD1 | TGTGCCACCAGCAGAGTAGGGACAGCTTTCTCCTACGAGCAGTACTTC | CATSRVGTAFSYEQYF
TRBJ1-5 | TRBV18 | . | . | TGTGCCAGCTCCCCAGAGAGGGGTAACGACCAGCCCCAGCATTTT | CASSPERGNDQPQHF
TRBJ2-1 | TRBV7-9 | . | TRBD2 | TGTGCCAGCAGCTTAGGCGGGGGGGCCGGTCACAATGAGCAGTTCTTC | CASSLGGGAGHNEQFF
TRBJ1-2 | TRBV7-3 | . | TRBD1 | TGTGCCAGCAGCTCCGGACAGGGCAATTCTGATGGCTACACCTTC | CASSSGQGNSDGYTF
TRBJ2-1 | TRBV19 | . | TRBD2 | TGTGCCAGTAGTATACCCCCTAGCGGGGGGTACAATGAGCAGTTCTTC | CASSIPPSGGYNEQFF
TRBJ2-7 | TRBV9 | . | TRBD1 | TGTGCCAGCAGCGTCACCTCACAGGGGCTGTACGAGCAGTACTTC | CASSVTSQGLYEQYF
TRBJ1-1 | TRBV5-8 | . | TRBD1 | TGTGCCAGCAGCTCGGGACAGGGCAACACTGAAGCTTTCTTT | CASSSGQGNTEAFF
TRBJ1-2 | TRBV5-1 | . | . | TGCGCCAGCAGCTGGGACCCGGGGGATCGCTACACCTTC | CASSWDPGDRYTF
TRBJ2-1 | TRBV5-1 | . | TRBD2 | TGCGCCAGCAGCTTGGTAGCGGGGATCAATGAGCAGTTCTTC | CASSLVAGINEQFF
TRBJ1-1 | TRBV4-2 | . | . | TGTGCCAGCAGCGCAAGACGGGGGCGGGTCACTGAAGCTTTCTTT | CASSARRGRVTEAFF
TRBJ2-3 | TRBV19 | . | TRBD1 | TGTGCCAGTAGTGGCGTCGAGGGGGCCCGCACAGATACGCAGTATTTT | CASSGVEGARTDTQYF
TRBJ2-3 | TRBV5-8 | . | TRBD2 | TGTGCCAGAGAGGGGACTAGCGGGGATCCAGATACGCAGTATTTT | CAREGTSGDPDTQYF
TRBJ2-4 | TRBV7-8 | . | . | TGTGCCAGCAGCTTAGGGACAAGTAACATTCAGTACTTC | CASSLGTSNIQYF
TRBJ1-3 | TRBV4-2 | . | . | TGTGCCAGCAGCCACCCCGGGACTTCTGGAAACACCATATATTTT | CASSHPGTSGNTIYF
TRBJ2-7 | TRBV27 | medium-sized | TRBD1 | TGTGCCAGCAAAACCGGGACAGGGTCCTACGAGCAGTACTTC | CASKTGTGSYEQYF
TRBJ2-5 | TRBV19 | once | TRBD2 | TGTGCCAGTAGTATGGGTCCGGGACTAAATCAAGAGACCCAGTACTTC | CASSMGPGLNQETQYF
TRBJ1-4 | TRBV19 | . | . | TGTGCCAGTACCTCGCAGGGGTTTAGGACTAATGAAAAACTGTTTTTT | CASTSQGFRTNEKLFF
TRBJ2-1 | TRBV18 | . | TRBD1 | TGTGCCAGCTCACCACCGGTAGGGCAGGGGGCATTGAATGAGCAGTTCTTC | CASSPPVGQGALNEQFF
TRBJ1-2 | TRBV29-1 | . | . | TGCAGCGTTGACCAGGGAAACTATGGCTACACCTTC | CSVDQGNYGYTF
TRBJ1-1 | TRBV30 | . | . | TGTGCCTGGAGTGTTGGCCGGAGCACTGAAGCTTTCTTT | CAWSVGRSTEAFF
TRBJ2-5 | TRBV30 | . | . | TGTGCCTGGAGACAGGGCAGGTCGTACCAAGAGACCCAGTACTTC | CAWRQGRSYQETQYF
TRBJ1-3 | TRBV11-2 | . | . | TGTGCCAGCAGCTTGGGAAACACCATATATTTT | CASSLGNTIYF
TRBJ1-2 | TRBV6-5 | . | . | TGTGCCAGCAGTTATAGAGGGTCTGGCTACACCTTC | CASSYRGSGYTF
TRBJ1-2 | TRBV29-1 | . | TRBD1 | TGCAGCGTTCCGGGAAGGACAGGTTATGGCTACACCTTC | CSVPGRTGYGYTF
TRBJ1-2 | TRBV25-1 | . | . | TGTGCCAGCAGTCGATCTTTGGGTAATGGCTACACCTTC | CASSRSLGNGYTF
TRBJ1-2 | TRBV7-3 | . | TRBD1 | TGTGCCAGCAGCCCGGGACAGGGGTTGAGAGGCTACACCTTC | CASSPGQGLRGYTF
TRBJ2-7 | TRBV2 | many | . | TGTGCCAGCAGGGAAGTATCCTACGAGCAGTACTTC | CASREVSYEQYF
TRBJ2-5 | TRBV7-2 | . | TRBD1 | TGTGCCAGCAACAGGGGGTACCAAGAGACCCAGTACTTC | CASNRGYQETQYF
TRBJ1-2 | TRBV11-2 | once | . | TGTGCCAGCAGCTTAGGACAGGACTCGGGTGGCTACACCTTC | CASSLGQDSGGYTF
TRBJ1-5 | TRBV7-9 | . | TRBD1 | TGTGCCAGCAGCCGGGACAGGGGCGATCAGCCCCAGCATTTT | CASSRDRGDQPQHF